Listed here are 5 T cell receptor beta chains from one sample, sequenced in a study of shared clonotypes between healthy human individuals. Naive CD8 populations comprised CD45RO-negative cells positively selected for CCR7, excluding terminally differentiated effector memory CD45RA+ cells. The repertoire was sequenced with immunoSEQ multiplex PCR; TCRdb's copy has only in-frame clones and lacks some. The sample has over 2,000,000 clones; about 94% are singletons. What was sequenced was naive CD8+ T cells from PBMCs. All receptors derive from a man younger than 35 in good health. Some clones in this sample may be carry-over from other donors' samples.

V is TRBV25-1 and J is TRBJ2-7, with 7 bases identical to TRBD1. CDR1 is MGHDK and CDR2 is SYGVNS in the germline V gene. V lost 6 bases to trimming and J lost 3 bases; unmatched junction nucleotides: 8. The CDR3 length is 14 residues. CDR3 coding DNA: TGTGCCAGCAGCCGCCGGGACAGATACTACGAGCAGTACTTC. This translates into CASSRRDRYYEQYF.

V is TRBV18 and J is TRBJ2-1, with a tentative D call TRBD2 (5 bases). CDR3 length: 15 amino acids. The V and J ends lost 2 bases and 0 bases respectively, with 8 bases between them. The germline V gene encodes CDR1 KGHSH and CDR2 LQKENI. CDR3 residues: CASSPGRDSYNEQFF. The DNA for the CDR3 is TGTGCCAGCTCACCAGGACGGGACTCCTACAATGAGCAGTTCTTC.

The chain joins TRBV19 to TRBJ2-2; maybe TRBD2 (6 bases). From germline, CDR1 is LNHDA and CDR2 SQIVND (reference sequence). The V and J ends lost 6 bases and 3 bases respectively, with 17 bases between them. The CDR3 is 16 residues long. CDR3 region: CASRTPGGPYTGELFF. In DNA form, the CDR3 reads TGTGCCAGTAGGACCCCCGGGGGTCCGTACACCGGGGAGCTGTTTTTT.

The V gene is TRBV7-2, the J gene TRBJ1-1; D call uncertain. V was shortened by 1 base and J by 10 bases, with 13 bases between the two germline ends. CDR1 is SGHTA, CDR2 FQGNSA, per germline. The CDR3 loop spans 13 amino acids. The CDR3 loop is CASSLGVRLGAFF. The CDR3 nucleotides are TGTGCCAGCAGCTTAGGGGTAAGGTTGGGAGCTTTCTTT.

The V call is TRBV7-9, the J call TRBJ2-2; the D is unclear. The germline gives CDR1 SEHNR, CDR2 FQNEAQ (reference sequence). The V and J ends lost 9 bases and 6 bases respectively, with 11 bases between them. The CDR3 sequence is 12 residues long. CDR3 nucleotides: TGTGCCAGTAGTGTTTGGCCCGGGGAGCTGTTTTTT. Its protein product is CASSVWPGELFF.